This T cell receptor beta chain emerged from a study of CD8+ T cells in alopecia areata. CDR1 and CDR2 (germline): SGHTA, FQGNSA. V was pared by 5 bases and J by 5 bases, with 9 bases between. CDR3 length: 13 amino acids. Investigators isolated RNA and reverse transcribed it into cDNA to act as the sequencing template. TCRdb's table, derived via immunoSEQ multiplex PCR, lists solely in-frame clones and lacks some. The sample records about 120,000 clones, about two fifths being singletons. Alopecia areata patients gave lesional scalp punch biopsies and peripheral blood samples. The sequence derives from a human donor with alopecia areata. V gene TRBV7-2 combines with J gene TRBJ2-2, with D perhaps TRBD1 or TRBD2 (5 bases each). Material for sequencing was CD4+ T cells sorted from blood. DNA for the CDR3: TGTGCCAGCAGCCCGGGACCGACCGGGGAGCTGTTTTTT. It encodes CASSPGPTGELFF.